The next 26 T cell receptor beta chains were all read from a single sample in a study of cytomegalovirus exposure and HLA in healthy donors. Amplification used 60 Vbeta primers and 13 Jbeta primers. The repertoire was sequenced with immunoSEQ multiplex PCR; TCRdb's copy has only in-frame clones and lacks some. The sample includes 130,000 or so clones, around 84% of them seen just once. Source material: PBMCs. All receptors derive from a man aged 18 to 30 in good health and CMV-seronegative.

V gene TRBV7-2 combines with J gene TRBJ2-7; perhaps TRBD2 as D (5 bases). The CDR3 loop spans 13 amino acids. The V gene's germline CDR1 is SGHTA and CDR2 FQGNSA. Trimming pared 2 bases from V and 3 bases from J, leaving 8 bases between. The CDR3 DNA is TGTGCCAGCAGCTTATCCCGGGGCTACGAGCAGTACTTC. Translating it yields CASSLSRGYEQYF.

The J gene is TRBJ2-5, the V gene TRBV4-1, with 10 bases aligning to TRBD2. The V segment lost 1 base and the J segment 5 bases; nucleotides outside the gene matches: 19. The CDR3 covers 20 residues. The V gene's germline CDR1 is MGHRA and CDR2 YSYEKL. Here the CDR3 DNA reads TGCGCCAGCAGCCAAGGGGTCTTGGGAAATAGCGGGGGGCCGGGGGAGACCCAGTACTTC. Translation gives CASSQGVLGNSGGPGETQYF.

The chain joins TRBV6-1 to TRBJ2-5; D gene unclear. The end of the DNA fits TRBJ2-7 better, so the J call may be wrong. Germline V gene lookup returns CDR1 MNHNS and CDR2 SASEGT. This CDR3 has 13 residues. CDR3 nucleotide sequence: TGTGCCAGCAGTGAACCTCCTACCTACGAGCAGTACTTC. The encoded protein is CASSEPPTYEQYF.

The chain recombines TRBV5-4 with TRBJ2-5, with 12 bases lining up with TRBD2. The CDR3 extends over 17 amino acids. Trimming at V came to 3 bases and at J to 2 bases, leaving 8 bases not matched to a gene. CDR1 and CDR2 from the germline V gene are SGHNT and YYREEE (reference sequence). CDR3 sequence: CASSSGGLAGAQETQYF. The CDR3 DNA follows: TGTGCCAGCAGCTCGGGGGGACTAGCGGGTGCACAAGAGACCCAGTACTTC. Full variable domain (rest looked up from reference TRBV5-4 and TRBJ2-5): ETGVTQSPTHLIKTRGQQVTLRCSSQSGHNTVSWYQQALGQGPQFIFQYYREEENGRGNFPPRFSGLQFPNYSSELNVNALELDDSALYLCASSSGGLAGAQETQYFGPGTRLLVL.

The chain recombines TRBV6-6 with TRBJ1-1; D is possibly TRBD1 (6 bases). CDR1 and CDR2 (germline): MNHNY, SVGAGI (reference sequence). CDR3 length: 14 residues. With 11 bases removed from V and 5 bases from J, the gap between germline ends came to 21 bases. CDR3 loop: CAGFRRTTGTEAFF. The CDR3 region has the DNA TGTGCCGGATTTAGACGCACAACAGGGACTGAAGCTTTCTTT.

The count of this clone is one. This chain links TRBV19 with TRBJ2-3, with TRBD2 matching over 9 bases. The CDR3 runs to 15 residues. CDR1 is LNHDA, CDR2 SQIVND, per germline (reference sequence). The J segment lost 2 bases and the V segment lost 2 bases, leaving 2 bases of the junction unmatched. This chain's CDR3 is CASSILAGYTDTQYF. CDR3 sequence (DNA): TGTGCCAGTAGTATACTAGCGGGATACACAGATACGCAGTATTTT.

This clone has more than one count but fewer than ten. The chain carries TRBV21-1 and TRBJ2-7; the table's D call, TRBD1, was not checked against the DNA. TRBV21-1 is listed as a pseudogene. CDR3 length: 20 residues. This CDR3 reads CASSREYRDRGCRLAGEQYF. CDR3 DNA: TGTGCCAGCAGCCGTGAATACCGGGACAGGGGGTGCAGGCTGGCTGGGGAGCAGTACTTC.

This chain uses TRBV11-3 with TRBJ1-5; no clear D. The germline V and J ends were trimmed by 5 bases and 6 bases, with 17 bases remaining between them. The germline V gene encodes CDR1 SGHNT and CDR2 YENEEA. CDR3 length: 15 residues. The CDR3 region is CASSHIKDLGQPQHF. CDR3 DNA: TGTGCCAGCAGCCATATTAAAGACTTGGGTCAGCCCCAGCATTTT.

The chain couples TRBV18 to TRBJ2-5; 10 bases agree with TRBD1. V was clipped by 2 bases and J by 5 bases; unmatched bases: 5. The CDR3 extends over 15 amino acids. Germline CDR1 reads KGHSH; CDR2 reads LQKENI. In DNA, the CDR3 is TGTGCCAGCTCACCAGTGACAGGGGGCGATGAGACCCAGTACTTC. Its protein is CASSPVTGGDETQYF.

This clone was seen a single time. The chain links TRBV6-1 to TRBJ2-2; 7 nucleotides align to TRBD1. V dropped 9 bases and J dropped 5; count of bases not matched to a gene: 6. The length of the CDR3 is 13 residues. Per germline, CDR1 MNHNS and CDR2 SASEGT. The CDR3 DNA reads TGTGCCAGTGATACGGACAGGACCGGGGAGCTGTTTTTT. It specifies CASDTDRTGELFF.

The J gene is TRBJ2-5, the V gene TRBV19, with 10 bases aligning to TRBD2. V was clipped by 5 bases and J by 5 bases; unmatched bases: 8. Germline values: CDR1 LNHDA, CDR2 SQIVND (reference sequence). This CDR3 contains 15 residues. CDR3 amino acids: CASSSWTSGPETQYF. The CDR3 region has the DNA TGTGCCAGTAGTTCCTGGACTAGCGGCCCTGAGACCCAGTACTTC.

The V gene is TRBV29-1, the J gene TRBJ2-2, with 7 bases identical to TRBD1. This CDR3 comprises 15 residues. Germline-derived CDR1 and CDR2 are SQVTM and ANQGSEA. The V segment lost 3 bases and the J segment 0 bases; nucleotides outside the gene matches: 4. The CDR3 sequence is CSVDPTGSNTGELFF. The CDR3 bases are TGCAGCGTTGACCCGACAGGGTCGAACACCGGGGAGCTGTTTTTT.

This chain uses TRBV29-1 with TRBJ2-7; TRBD1 is a possible D gene (5 bases). Trimming left V 6 bases short and J 2 bases short, with 11 bases between. The CDR3 is made up of 12 amino acids. The V gene's germline CDR1 is SQVTM and CDR2 ANQGSEA. The CDR3 is CSVKDNAYEQYF. Here the CDR3 DNA reads TGCAGCGTAAAGGACAACGCCTACGAGCAGTACTTC.

This clone was seen a few times. The chain uses TRBV5-5 and TRBJ1-5; D is unclear. CDR3 length: 13 amino acids. Germline V lookup: CDR1 SGHKS, CDR2 YYEKEE (reference sequence). V lost 3 bases and J lost 3, with 7 bases in between. CDR3: CASSYDINQPQHF. The CDR3 DNA follows: TGTGCCAGCAGCTATGACATCAATCAGCCCCAGCATTTT.

A remark on this clone: Sequence at one end of the junction differs from germline and may be a read error. This CDR3 is also generated by other DNA sequences in the sample. The chain carries TRBV6-4 and TRBJ1-6, with 10 bases fitting TRBD1. Germline V gene sequence: CDR1 MRHNA, CDR2 SNTAGT. The CDR3 runs 14 residues. The CDR3 loop reads CASSEGQGNSPLHF. CDR3 nucleotide sequence: TGCGCCAGCAGTGAGGGACAGGGGAATTCACCCCTCCACTTT.

This chain links TRBV2 with TRBJ1-5, with D tentatively TRBD1 (5 bases). Germline assignment: CDR1 SNHLY and CDR2 FYNNEI. Trimming removed 3 bases at V and 0 bases at J, with 9 bases between. CDR3 length: 15 amino acids. The CDR3 sequence: CASSDIRVSNQPQHF. The CDR3 bases are TGTGCCAGCAGTGATATCAGGGTTAGCAATCAGCCCCAGCATTTT.

A remark on this clone: Other DNA sequences in this specimen translate into the identical CDR3. CDR3 loop: CSVGTGAYEQYF. CDR3 coding DNA: TGCAGCGTGGGAACAGGGGCCTACGAGCAGTACTTC. The chain employs TRBV29-1 and TRBJ2-7; 7 positions agree with TRBD1. Per germline, CDR1 SQVTM and CDR2 ANQGSEA. The V segment lost 6 bases and the J segment 2 bases; nucleotides outside the gene matches: 4. The CDR3 covers 12 residues.

The V call is TRBV7-2, the J call TRBJ1-2; TRBD1 agrees at 8 bases. This CDR3 is 15 amino acids long. The trim removed 1 base at V and 4 bases at J, leaving 5 bases unmatched. Germline CDR1 is SGHTA and CDR2 is FQGNSA. CDR3 protein: CASSLGTGISYGYTF. In DNA form, the CDR3 reads TGTGCCAGCAGCTTAGGGACAGGGATCAGCTATGGCTACACCTTC.

The chain has TRBV7-9 and TRBJ2-1; D possibly corresponds to TRBD1 (5 bases). V lost 5 bases and J 8 bases, leaving 16 bases between the germline ends. This CDR3 comprises 14 residues. Germline CDR1 is SEHNR and CDR2 is FQNEAQ (reference sequence). The CDR3 nucleotides read TGTGCCAGCAGCCCTTGGCAGGGTAGGGATGAGCAGTTCTTC. Encoded protein: CASSPWQGRDEQFF.

This chain joins TRBV10-3 and TRBJ1-1; tentative D call: TRBD1 (5 bases). The CDR3 spans 13 residues. CDR1 is ENHRY, CDR2 SYGVKD, per germline. V lost 10 bases and J 1 base, leaving 13 bases between the germline ends. The CDR3 DNA reads as TGTGCCAACTCCGGGACTAAGAACACTGAAGCTTTCTTT. Amino acids: CANSGTKNTEAFF.

This chain uses TRBV2 with TRBJ2-7; TRBD2 might be the D (5 bases). V was shortened by 6 bases and J by 0 bases, with 12 bases between the two germline ends. This CDR3 contains 14 residues. Germline V gives CDR1 SNHLY, CDR2 FYNNEI. CDR3 nucleotides: TGTGCCAGCAGCTCCGGACTGAACTCCTACGAGCAGTACTTC. It encodes CASSSGLNSYEQYF.

The chain employs TRBV27 and TRBJ1-2; 8 positions agree with TRBD1. The germline V gene has CDR1 MNHEY and CDR2 SMNVEV (reference sequence). The CDR3 spans 15 residues. Trimming took 2 bases from V and 8 from J; bases not matched to a gene: 10. The CDR3 spells CASSLISGQGFGYTF. The CDR3 DNA sequence: TGTGCCAGCAGTTTAATCTCTGGACAGGGTTTCGGCTACACCTTC.

DNA for the CDR3: TGTGCCAGCAGGGTTTTTCAGTCCTACGAGCAGTACTTC. Amino acids: CASRVFQSYEQYF. The rearrangement uses TRBV6-5 and TRBJ2-7; no reliable D call. CDR3 length equals 13 residues. The V end was cut by 6 bases, the J end by 1 base, with 10 bases between. Germline values: CDR1 MNHEY, CDR2 SVGAGI.

The chain employs TRBV4-1 and TRBJ1-1; unclear D gene. CDR3 length equals 17 residues. The V end lost 4 bases, the J end lost 2 bases, and 20 bases lay between the germline ends. The germline gives CDR1 MGHRA, CDR2 YSYEKL. The CDR3 DNA follows: TGCGCCAGCAGCCCTGCAGAGTGGCAGGTGCAAAACACTGAAGCTTTCTTT. The encoded protein is CASSPAEWQVQNTEAFF.

The rearrangement links TRBV27 to TRBJ2-2; 9 bases map to TRBD1. Germline assignment: CDR1 MNHEY and CDR2 SMNVEV (reference sequence). CDR3 length equals 15 residues. Losses at the gene ends were 6 bases for V and 1 base for J; bases not matched to a gene: 3. This chain's CDR3 is CASSPGQGNTGELFF. In DNA form, the CDR3 reads TGTGCCAGCAGCCCGGGACAGGGGAACACCGGGGAGCTGTTTTTT.

The chain couples TRBV9 to TRBJ2-1; D perhaps matches TRBD2 (6 bases). This CDR3 has 15 amino acids. Germline V gene sequence: CDR1 SGDLS, CDR2 YYNGEE. V lost 3 bases to trimming and J lost 4 bases, with 14 bases between them. The CDR3, as DNA: TGTGCCAGCAGCGCCGGGGGAGGCGGTTACAATGAGCAGTTCTTC. It translates to CASSAGGGGYNEQFF.